These T cell receptor beta chains were read from a single sample in a study of OX40 agonist ivuxolimab in advanced cancers. This table comes from immunoSEQ multiplex PCR, and its TCRdb copy is limited to in-frame clones, with some not included. Of about 61,000 clones listed, 82% are singletons. The source material was CD4+ or CD8+ T cells sorted from blood, sampled in a trial of the OX40 agonist ivuxolimab. Receptors originate from an adult with an advanced solid tumor such as melanoma, head and neck, liver or kidney cancer. CDR3s include the opening cysteine and the closing phenylalanine or tryptophan. Each record gives: clone size, D gene, J gene, V gene, CDR3 protein, CDR3 DNA. D genes are given only for firm matches. Size is omitted from some rows. Given values are once, few, many or a class for expanded clones.

>.|.|TRBJ2-1|TRBV5-1
CASSWDSPRGEQFF
TGCGCCAGCAGCTGGGACTCTCCCCGTGGTGAGCAGTTCTTC
>.|.|TRBJ2-2|TRBV7-8
CASSGKDRRLLNTGELFF
TGTGCCAGCAGCGGGAAGGATCGGCGGCTCCTAAACACCGGGGAGCTGTTTTTT
>.|.|TRBJ2-3|TRBV7-9
CASSSMTPRTDTQYF
TGTGCCAGCAGCTCGATGACTCCGAGGACAGATACGCAGTATTTT
>few|TRBD1|TRBJ1-4|TRBV7-9
CASSSGGQGEEKLFF
TGTGCCAGCAGCTCGGGGGGACAGGGGGAAGAAAAACTGTTTTTT
>.|.|TRBJ1-5|TRBV5-6
CASSLFVTYSNQPQHF
TGTGCCAGCAGCTTGTTCGTGACATATAGCAATCAGCCCCAGCATTTT
>.|TRBD2|TRBJ2-7|TRBV29-1
CSVEEGASGSYEQYF
TGCAGCGTTGAAGAGGGGGCTAGCGGGAGTTACGAGCAGTACTTC
>few|.|TRBJ1-1|TRBV4-1
CASSQGPGKAEAFF
TGCGCCAGCAGCCAAGGACCGGGGAAGGCAGAAGCTTTCTTT
>.|TRBD1|TRBJ2-7|TRBV6-5
CASSVRTGGYEQYF
TGTGCCAGCAGTGTCAGGACAGGGGGCTACGAGCAGTACTTC
>.|.|TRBJ2-5|TRBV14
CASSQDPVIGQYF
TGTGCCAGCAGCCAAGATCCGGTGATCGGCCAGTACTTC
>.|TRBD1|TRBJ1-5|TRBV27
CASRGQGFEPQHF
TGTGCCAGCAGGGGACAGGGTTTCGAGCCCCAGCATTTT
>.|.|TRBJ1-4|TRBV5-8
CASSPGDRRGEKLFF
TGTGCCAGCAGCCCGGGAGACAGGCGGGGAGAAAAACTGTTTTTT
>.|.|TRBJ2-5|TRBV6-1
CASSETALLETQYF
TGTGCCAGCAGTGAAACGGCCCTTCTGGAGACCCAGTACTTC
>.|.|TRBJ1-6|TRBV7-6
CASSPRQRRVNSPLHF
TGTGCCAGCAGCCCTCGACAGAGGAGGGTGAATTCACCCCTCCACTTT
>.|TRBD1|TRBJ2-5|TRBV5-7
CASSLFYGTGIEETQYF
TGTGCCAGCAGCTTGTTTTATGGGACAGGGATTGAGGAGACCCAGTACTTC
>few|.|TRBJ1-1|TRBV19
CASGPEAFF
TGTGCCAGTGGGCCTGAAGCTTTCTTT
>.|.|TRBJ1-2|TRBV9
CASSVGRGPYGYTF
TGTGCCAGCAGCGTAGGCAGGGGTCCCTATGGCTACACCTTC
>.|.|TRBJ1-1|TRBV5-6
CASSLGGRAEAFF
TGTGCCAGCAGCTTGGGGGGCCGGGCTGAAGCTTTCTTT
>once|TRBD1|TRBJ2-7|TRBV9
CASSVDTGGAYEQYF
TGTGCCAGCAGCGTAGACACAGGGGGAGCCTACGAGCAGTACTTC
>.|TRBD2|TRBJ2-3|TRBV11-2
CASSINLAGAADTQYF
TGTGCCAGCAGCATTAACCTAGCGGGAGCTGCAGATACGCAGTATTTT
>.|TRBD1|TRBJ1-2|TRBV5-1
CASSKGTGYGYTF
TGCGCCAGCAGCAAGGGGACAGGGTATGGCTACACCTTC
>.|.|TRBJ1-3|TRBV21-1
CASSIPGQGSGNTIYF
TGTGCCAGCAGCATACCGGGACAGGGCTCTGGAAACACCATATATTTT
>.|.|TRBJ1-2|TRBV7-2
CASSLRGNYGYTF
TGTGCCAGTAGCTTAAGGGGAAACTATGGCTACACCTTC
>.|.|TRBJ2-1|TRBV7-8
CASSSRGMSSYNEQFF
TGTGCCAGCAGCTCTAGGGGCATGAGCTCCTACAATGAGCAGTTCTTC
>.|.|TRBJ2-7|TRBV29-1
CSVGVSYEQYF
TGCAGCGTTGGGGTCTCCTACGAGCAGTACTTC
>.|TRBD2|TRBJ2-1|TRBV7-9
CASSTRTSGRKVEQFF
TGTGCCAGCAGCACCCGGACTAGCGGGAGGAAGGTTGAGCAGTTCTTC
>.|.|TRBJ2-6|TRBV7-9
CASSPSGANVLTF
TGTGCCAGCTCCCCCTCTGGGGCCAACGTCCTGACTTTC
>many|.|TRBJ1-2|TRBV7-2
CASRGGIANYGYTF
TGTGCCAGCAGGGGAGGCATAGCTAACTATGGCTACACCTTC
>.|TRBD2|TRBJ2-1|TRBV4-1
CASSRFLSGRASYNEQFF
TGCGCCAGCAGCCGCTTCCTCAGCGGGAGGGCCTCCTACAATGAGCAGTTCTTC
>.|.|TRBJ2-7|TRBV10-3
CAIRAGNLNEQYF
TGTGCCATCAGGGCGGGAAACCTCAACGAGCAGTACTTC
>.|.|TRBJ1-5|TRBV19
CASSRGQYSNQPQHF
TGTGCCAGTAGTAGGGGACAATATAGCAATCAGCCCCAGCATTTT
>.|.|TRBJ1-2|TRBV5-1
CASSLSPGPYGYTF
TGCGCCAGCAGCTTGTCGCCAGGCCCCTATGGCTACACCTTC
>few|.|TRBJ2-7|TRBV10-1
CASSAGDSSPYEQYF
TGCGCCAGCAGTGCCGGGGACTCTTCCCCCTACGAGCAGTACTTC
>.|.|TRBJ2-7|TRBV20-1
CSASQSYEQYF
TGCAGTGCTAGTCAGTCCTACGAGCAGTACTTC
>once|TRBD2|TRBJ2-7|TRBV28
CASRLAGGPFYEQYF
TGTGCCAGCAGGCTAGCGGGAGGGCCATTCTACGAGCAGTACTTC
>.|.|TRBJ2-7|TRBV7-2
CASSLDLYEQYF
TGTGCCAGCAGCTTAGATCTATACGAGCAGTACTTC
>.|TRBD2|TRBJ2-7|TRBV9
CASSARSGSSYEQYF
TGTGCCAGCAGCGCCCGTAGCGGGAGCTCCTACGAGCAGTACTTC
>.|.|TRBJ1-2|TRBV19
CASGGMDYGYTF
TGTGCCAGTGGTGGGATGGACTATGGCTACACCTTC
>.|.|TRBJ2-7|TRBV19
CASSMEEGPYEQYF
TGTGCCAGTAGTATGGAGGAAGGTCCTTACGAGCAGTACTTC
>.|TRBD2|TRBJ2-1|TRBV2
CASSGEGTSVGEQFF
TGTGCCAGCAGTGGGGAGGGGACTAGCGTGGGTGAGCAGTTCTTC
>once|TRBD2|TRBJ2-5|TRBV5-4
CASSPSLAGVETQYF
TGTGCCAGCAGCCCCTCCTTAGCGGGAGTTGAGACCCAGTACTTC
>.|.|TRBJ1-5|TRBV6-1
CASSWDNNQPQHF
TGTGCCAGCAGTTGGGATAACAATCAGCCCCAGCATTTT
>.|.|TRBJ2-7|TRBV5-4
CASSLTQRNEQYF
TGTGCCAGCAGCTTGACACAGAGAAACGAGCAGTACTTC
>.|.|TRBJ2-7|TRBV6-1
CASSEVGQGPYEQYF
TGTGCCAGCAGTGAAGTGGGTCAGGGACCCTACGAGCAGTACTTC
>.|.|TRBJ2-7|TRBV10-1
CASSVGHEQYF
TGCGCCAGCAGTGTAGGGCACGAGCAGTACTTC
>.|TRBD2|TRBJ2-7|TRBV10-3
CAISAGGVNEQYF
TGTGCCATCTCGGCGGGAGGGGTGAACGAGCAGTACTTC
>.|.|TRBJ2-2|TRBV7-2
CASSLVRVWGGELFF
TGTGCCAGCAGCTTAGTGAGGGTCTGGGGCGGGGAGCTGTTTTTT
>.|.|TRBJ1-3|TRBV19
CASSMVGPVSGNTIYF
TGTGCCAGTAGTATGGTTGGCCCGGTTAGTGGAAACACCATATATTTT
>once|.|TRBJ2-1|TRBV10-1
CASSNEQFF
TGCGCCAGCAGCAATGAGCAGTTCTTC
>.|.|TRBJ2-5|TRBV6-5
CASSSTGSETQETQYF
TGTGCCAGCAGTTCCACAGGGTCCGAAACCCAAGAGACCCAGTACTTC